This T cell receptor beta chain was captured by sequencing in a study of blood T cells in healthy people across ages. A J-beta primer mix and a sample-barcoded 5' primer were used in a second PCR of about 7 to 12 cycles. TCRdb re-derived calls from the 5' RACE reads in MiXCR, one entry per CDR3 protein. The sample yields roughly 800,000 distinct CDR3 sequences, about 37% seen once. Specimen: blood. This receptor was identified in a man aged 18-30 years in good health.

The CDR3 sequence is CASSPRPPDREIIYGYTF. The CDR3 nucleotides read TGCGCCAGCAGCCCCCGTCCGCCCGACAGGGAAATAATCTATGGCTACACCTTC. The V and J genes are TRBV5-1 and TRBJ1-2; 7 bases are a match to TRBD1. This CDR3 spans 18 amino acids. Germline trimming cut 4 bases from V and 4 bases from J; bases unmatched to any gene: 19. Germline CDR1 reads SGHRS; CDR2 reads YFSETQ.